This T cell receptor beta chain was identified in a study of cytomegalovirus exposure and HLA in healthy donors. To note about this clone: What it binds is unknown.

The germline gives CDR1 MNHEY, CDR2 SMNVEV (reference sequence). This CDR3 contains 13 residues. V lost 2 bases and J lost 5, with 9 bases in between. Findings and limits, study-wide: Later work found most CMV-associated TCR beta chains apparently HLA-restricted. Previous analysis showed most TCR beta V segments were productive about 87% or about 30% of the time. Versus the approximately 720-donor mean, an Asian-associated ancestry cluster reportedly showed fewer N-insertions in a later analysis.

The PCR used 60 Vbeta and 13 Jbeta primers. The method was immunoSEQ multiplex PCR; TCRdb's version includes in-frame clones alone and lacks a portion of them. The specimen's table records approximately 42,000 clones. Sequenced: PBMCs. The sequence derives from a male donor in good health and CMV-seronegative. The V and J genes are TRBV27 and TRBJ1-2, with no clear D. CDR3 nucleotide sequence: TGTGCCAGCAGTTTAAAAGGAGTTTATGGCTACACCTTC. It yields the protein CASSLKGVYGYTF.